One and the same sample provided the 31 T cell receptor beta chains below, sequenced in a study of T cells in localized non-small cell lung cancer. TCRdb keeps only in-frame clones here, not all; method: immunoSEQ multiplex PCR. The table records about 40,000 clones, roughly nine tenths of them present only once. Sample: PBMCs, taken before any cancer treatment. The receptor source for this set is a woman aged 35-75 years with stage II lung adenocarcinoma.

The chain is built from TRBV4-1 and TRBJ1-5; no definite D call. V gave up 1 base and J gave up 3 bases, with 13 bases separating them. The CDR3 covers 16 residues. The germline V gene encodes CDR1 MGHRA and CDR2 YSYEKL. DNA of the CDR3: TGCGCCAGCAGCCAAGGTTTTGTGGGGATCAATCAGCCCCAGCATTTT. Its translation: CASSQGFVGINQPQHF.

The gene calls are TRBV4-1 and TRBJ2-2, with a tentative D call TRBD2 (7 bases). V was clipped by 5 bases and J by 2 bases, with 18 bases between them. The CDR3 length is 17 residues. Germline CDR1 is MGHRA and CDR2 is YSYEKL. Written as DNA, the CDR3 is TGCGCCAGCAGCAAGCGGGGACAAAACTTTAACACCGGGGAGCTGTTTTTT. Its translation is CASSKRGQNFNTGELFF.

The chain links TRBV19 to TRBJ1-1; 7 bases align to TRBD1. The CDR3 totals 15 residues. The V segment lost 7 bases and the J segment 1 base; nucleotides outside the gene matches: 9. CDR1 is LNHDA and CDR2 is SQIVND in the germline V gene (reference sequence). The CDR3, as DNA: TGTGCCAGTATCCACGCGGGACAGCCGAACACTGAAGCTTTCTTT. It translates to CASIHAGQPNTEAFF.

The rearrangement links TRBV7-2 to TRBJ1-1; D is unclear. Germline-derived CDR1 and CDR2 are SGHTA and FQGNSA. Trimming stripped 3 bases from V and 2 bases from J, with 10 bases between. The CDR3 sequence is 14 residues long. CDR3 sequence reads: CASSLETINTEAFF. CDR3 nucleotide sequence: TGTGCCAGCAGCTTGGAGACGATCAACACTGAAGCTTTCTTT. Together with reference TRBV7-2 and TRBJ1-1, the CDR3 gives the full variable domain: GAGVSQSPSNKVTEKGKDVELRCDPISGHTALYWYRQSLGQGLEFLIYFQGNSAPDKSGLPSDRFSAERTGGSVSTLTIQRTQQEDSAVYLCASSLETINTEAFFGQGTRLTVV.

This chain joins TRBV2 and TRBJ1-5, with D possibly TRBD1 on 5 matching bases. This CDR3 is built from 15 residues. CDR1 and CDR2 from the germline V gene are SNHLY and FYNNEI. Trimming shortened V by 7 bases and J by 6 bases, and 19 bases separated the two germline ends. CDR3 in amino acids: CASNEKARGPQPQHF. For the CDR3, the DNA is TGTGCCAGCAACGAAAAGGCAAGGGGTCCTCAGCCCCAGCATTTT.

This chain uses TRBV11-2 with TRBJ2-7; a weak D match, TRBD1 (5 bases). Germline V gene lookup returns CDR1 SGHAT and CDR2 FQNNGV. CDR3 size: 16 residues. Trimming removed 5 bases from V and 2 bases from J, with 19 bases in between. The CDR3 DNA follows: TGTGCCAGCAGCCAACAAGATGGGGCGATCACCTACGAGCAGTACTTC. Its translation is CASSQQDGAITYEQYF.

The chain employs TRBV11-1 and TRBJ2-5; maybe TRBD2 (5 bases). V was shortened by 1 base and J by 4 bases, with 13 bases between the two germline ends. CDR3 length: 15 amino acids. Germline CDR1 is SGHAT and CDR2 is FQDESV (reference sequence). The CDR3 sequence: CASSLEGVRGETQYF. The CDR3 bases are TGTGCCAGCAGCTTAGAGGGCGTACGGGGAGAGACCCAGTACTTC.

This clone was seen only once. The rearrangement uses TRBV2 and TRBJ2-7; possibly TRBD2 for D (6 bases). The length of the CDR3 is 14 residues. The germline V gene encodes CDR1 SNHLY and CDR2 FYNNEI. Trimming shortened V by 1 base and J by 3 bases, and 10 bases separated the two germline ends. The CDR3 is CASSEGGLLYEQYF. The CDR3 DNA reads TGTGCCAGCAGTGAAGGGGGACTGCTCTACGAGCAGTACTTC.

V usage is TRBV5-5 and J usage is TRBJ2-3; 7 bases are shared with TRBD1. The germline V gene encodes CDR1 SGHKS and CDR2 YYEKEE (reference sequence). The CDR3 is made up of 16 amino acids. The J segment lost 4 bases and the V segment lost 0 bases, leaving 8 bases of the junction unmatched. CDR3 sequence: CASSLVAGGFADTQYF. As DNA, the CDR3 is TGTGCCAGCAGCTTGGTTGCAGGGGGTTTTGCAGATACGCAGTATTTT.

V usage is TRBV2 and J usage is TRBJ1-5; 7 bases are a match to TRBD1. The V segment lost 4 bases and the J segment 2 bases; nucleotides outside the gene matches: 5. CDR3 length: 15 residues. Per germline, CDR1 SNHLY and CDR2 FYNNEI. The CDR3 sequence: CASSGTGARNQPQHF. CDR3 DNA sequence: TGTGCCAGCAGTGGGACAGGTGCTCGCAATCAGCCCCAGCATTTT. The whole variable domain, remainder taken from reference TRBV2 and TRBJ1-5, is EPEVTQTPSHQVTQMGQEVILRCVPISNHLYFYWYRQILGQKVEFLVSFYNNEISEKSEIFDDQFSVERPDGSNFTLKIRSTKLEDSAMYFCASSGTGARNQPQHFGDGTRLSIL.

The V call is TRBV7-2, the J call TRBJ2-1; 14 bases line up with TRBD2. CDR1 and CDR2 (germline): SGHTA, FQGNSA. This CDR3 is 16 amino acids long. Trimming at V came to 4 bases and at J to 7 bases, leaving 6 bases not matched to a gene. The CDR3: CASSSGLAGAQNEQFF. CDR3 coding DNA: TGTGCCAGCAGCTCGGGACTAGCGGGAGCCCAGAATGAGCAGTTCTTC.

CDR3 bases: TGCGCCAGCAGCCTCTGGACAGGTAACACAGATACGCAGTATTTT. This sequence encodes CASSLWTGNTDTQYF. The chain carries TRBV5-1 and TRBJ2-3; the match to TRBD1 covers 7 bases. The CDR3 totals 15 residues. The ends lost 4 bases at V and 2 bases at J; junction bases unmatched: 7. CDR1 SGHRS and CDR2 YFSETQ come from the germline V gene.

The chain has TRBV28 and TRBJ1-1; tentatively, D is TRBD1 (5 bases). This CDR3 comprises 12 residues. The V gene's germline CDR1 is MDHEN and CDR2 SYDVKM. V was shortened by 1 base and J by 5 bases, with 5 bases between the two germline ends. The CDR3 nucleotides are TGTGCCAGCAGTTTATCAGGGACTGAAGCTTTCTTT. It is translated as CASSLSGTEAFF.

This clone was observed a few times. V is TRBV5-5 and J is TRBJ2-7; a possible D gene is TRBD2 (6 bases). Deletions cut 3 bases from V and 7 bases from J, with 8 bases between. This CDR3 has 11 amino acids. CDR1 SGHKS and CDR2 YYEKEE come from the germline V gene (reference sequence). CDR3 residues: CASSWAGEQYF. The CDR3 nucleotides read TGTGCCAGCAGCTGGGCGGGGGAGCAGTACTTC.

The chain carries TRBV5-1 and TRBJ2-3, with D possibly called TRBD1 or TRBD2 (6 bases each). The CDR3 is made up of 15 amino acids. Trimming pared 0 bases from V and 2 bases from J, leaving 10 bases between. CDR1 SGHRS and CDR2 YFSETQ come from the germline V gene. CDR3 DNA sequence: TGCGCCAGCAGCTTGGAGGGGGGTAACACAGATACGCAGTATTTT. Residues: CASSLEGGNTDTQYF.

The rearrangement uses TRBV6-1 and TRBJ1-1; D unclear. In germline, CDR1 is MNHNS, CDR2 SASEGT. V lost 3 bases, J lost 4 bases, and 15 bases lay in between. This CDR3 is 15 amino acids long. The CDR3 DNA follows: TGTGCCAGCAGTGAGCCGGCGGGTACGGGCACTGAAGCTTTCTTT. Protein product: CASSEPAGTGTEAFF.

The chain is built from TRBV2 and TRBJ2-1; 7 bases align to TRBD1. In germline, CDR1 is SNHLY, CDR2 FYNNEI. The CDR3 is 14 residues long. V lost 5 bases and J lost 1; bases outside the gene matches: 2. CDR3 DNA: TGTGCCAGCAGTTGGGACAGATCCTACAATGAGCAGTTCTTC. This encodes CASSWDRSYNEQFF.

In its sample, this clone ranks as large. V and J are TRBV7-6 and TRBJ1-2; D unclear. The germline V and J ends were trimmed by 1 base and 1 base, with 4 bases remaining between them. The CDR3 is made up of 13 amino acids. CDR1 is SGHVS, CDR2 FNYEAQ, per germline. The CDR3 loop reads CASSLGHNYGYTF. In nucleotides, the CDR3 is TGTGCCAGCAGCTTAGGGCATAACTATGGCTACACCTTC.

V is TRBV11-2 and J is TRBJ1-1; D might be TRBD1 (6 bases). The CDR3 sequence is 14 residues long. V gave up 5 bases and J gave up 5 bases, with 15 bases separating them. The germline gives CDR1 SGHAT, CDR2 FQNNGV. CDR3 coding DNA: TGTGCCAGCAGCCCCCAAGGGGGATTAACTGAAGCTTTCTTT. As protein: CASSPQGGLTEAFF.

The chain is built from TRBV7-9 and TRBJ1-2; D remains unclear. V was clipped by 1 base and J by 4 bases, with 4 bases between them. The CDR3 contains 12 residues. The germline gives CDR1 SEHNR, CDR2 FQNEAQ (reference sequence). The CDR3: CASSLGGYGYTF. Here the CDR3 DNA reads TGTGCCAGCAGCTTAGGTGGCTATGGCTACACCTTC.

J is TRBJ1-4 and V is TRBV7-2; TRBD1 matches 7 bases. The V gene end was trimmed by 2 bases and the J gene end by 5 bases; junction bases not matched to a gene: 5. CDR3 length: 15 residues. The germline CDR1 and CDR2 sequences are SGHTA and FQGNSA. The CDR3 DNA reads as TGTGCCAGCAGCTTACTTACAGGGGTAAATGAAAAACTGTTTTTT. Amino acid sequence: CASSLLTGVNEKLFF.

The rearrangement joins TRBV19 to TRBJ2-7, with D perhaps assigned TRBD1 or TRBD2 (5 bases each). V was trimmed by 8 bases and J by 7 bases, leaving 21 bases between them. This CDR3 contains 14 residues. Germline-derived CDR1 and CDR2 are LNHDA and SQIVND (reference sequence). This CDR3 is CASGRTSQSGEQYF. CDR3 nucleotide sequence: TGTGCCAGTGGAAGGACATCTCAGTCGGGAGAGCAGTACTTC.

The V and J genes are TRBV6-7 and TRBJ2-1; TRBD1 matches at 8 bases. TRBV6-7 is identified as an open reading frame with a role that is uncertain. The V gene end was trimmed by 5 bases and the J gene end by 8 bases; junction bases not matched to a gene: 8. The CDR3 is 14 residues long. Here the CDR3 reads CASSHEGTGHEQFF. CDR3 in DNA: TGTGCCAGCAGTCACGAGGGGACAGGACATGAGCAGTTCTTC.

The rearrangement joins TRBV6-5 to TRBJ1-3; 10 bases map to TRBD1. Germline CDR1 is MNHEY and CDR2 is SVGAGI. The V gene end was trimmed by 2 bases and the J gene end by 4 bases; junction bases not matched to a gene: 2. The CDR3 is 15 residues long. CDR3 protein: CASSYGTGVGNTIYF. The CDR3, as DNA: TGTGCCAGCAGTTACGGGACAGGGGTAGGAAACACCATATATTTT.

The chain employs TRBV5-4 and TRBJ2-1; no clear D gene. Looked up from germline, CDR1 is SGHNT and CDR2 is YYREEE (reference sequence). Trimming left V 3 bases short and J 0 bases short, with 10 bases between. The CDR3 has 15 residues. The CDR3, as DNA: TGTGCCAGCAGCTCGACTCGGAGCTCCTACAATGAGCAGTTCTTC. Translation gives CASSSTRSSYNEQFF. Complete variable domain (other parts from reference TRBV5-4 and TRBJ2-1): ETGVTQSPTHLIKTRGQQVTLRCSSQSGHNTVSWYQQALGQGPQFIFQYYREEENGRGNFPPRFSGLQFPNYSSELNVNALELDDSALYLCASSSTRSSYNEQFFGPGTRLTVL.

This clone was seen a single time. The chain couples TRBV5-8 to TRBJ2-5; D is uncertain. The V end was cut by 0 bases, the J end by 5 bases, with 11 bases between. The CDR3 contains 14 residues. Germline V gene lookup returns CDR1 SGHTS and CDR2 YDEGEE. CDR3 nucleotide sequence: TGTGCCAGCAGCTTGGGACTGCTTCGGGAGACCCAGTACTTC. It translates to CASSLGLLRETQYF.

The sample holds one count of this clone. J is TRBJ2-1 and V is TRBV18; D is undetermined. The CDR3 is made up of 14 amino acids. Trimming removed 3 bases at V and 3 bases at J, with 9 bases between. CDR1 and CDR2 from the germline V gene are KGHSH and LQKENI. CDR3 loop: CASSPPPDYNEQFF. The DNA for the CDR3 is TGTGCCAGCTCACCTCCCCCAGACTACAATGAGCAGTTCTTC.

The chain recombines TRBV7-6 with TRBJ1-3; perhaps TRBD1 as D (5 bases). CDR1 SGHVS and CDR2 FNYEAQ come from the germline V gene. The CDR3 is made up of 14 amino acids. V lost 0 bases and J lost 6, with 9 bases in between. In DNA, the CDR3 is TGTGCCAGCAGCTTAGCGACAGAGGCAAACACCATATATTTT. The encoded protein is CASSLATEANTIYF.

The chain joins TRBV5-8 to TRBJ1-2; TRBD1 matches at 7 bases. Germline trimming cut 1 base from V and 5 bases from J; bases unmatched to any gene: 11. Germline V gene data show CDR1 as SGHTS and CDR2 as YDEGEE. This CDR3 spans 16 amino acids. CDR3 residues: CASSLRVRGIGYGYTF. The CDR3 bases are TGTGCCAGCAGCTTGAGAGTCAGGGGGATTGGATATGGCTACACCTTC.

CDR3 protein: CSVVGGRNTQETQYF. The CDR3 DNA reads TGCAGCGTTGTGGGAGGCCGAAATACACAAGAGACCCAGTACTTC. The gene calls are TRBV29-1 and TRBJ2-5; possible D gene TRBD2, 6 bases. The CDR3 covers 15 residues. V was trimmed by 4 bases and J by 2 bases, leaving 17 bases between them. CDR1 is SQVTM, CDR2 ANQGSEA, per germline.

The genes are TRBV11-2 and TRBJ1-6; D perhaps matches TRBD1 (6 bases). The CDR3 runs to 14 residues. The V end was cut by 0 bases, the J end by 16 bases, with 16 bases between. In germline, CDR1 is SGHAT, CDR2 FQNNGV. The CDR3 DNA is TGTGCCAGCAGCTTAGAGAAGGACGTAGGGGGGCTCCACTTT. Protein: CASSLEKDVGGLHF.